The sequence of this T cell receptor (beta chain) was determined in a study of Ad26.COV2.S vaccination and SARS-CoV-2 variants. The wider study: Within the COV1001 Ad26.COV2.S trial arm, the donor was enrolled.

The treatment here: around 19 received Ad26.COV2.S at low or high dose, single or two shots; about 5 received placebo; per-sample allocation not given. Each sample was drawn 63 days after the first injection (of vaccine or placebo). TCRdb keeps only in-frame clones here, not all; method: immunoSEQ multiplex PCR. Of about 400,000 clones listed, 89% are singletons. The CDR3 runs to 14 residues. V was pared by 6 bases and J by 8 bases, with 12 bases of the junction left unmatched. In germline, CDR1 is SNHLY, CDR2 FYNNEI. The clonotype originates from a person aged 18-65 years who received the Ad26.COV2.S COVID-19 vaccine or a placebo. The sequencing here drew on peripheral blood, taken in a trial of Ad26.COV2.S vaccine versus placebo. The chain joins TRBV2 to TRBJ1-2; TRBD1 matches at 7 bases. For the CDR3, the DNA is TGTGCCAGCAGGGCCGGGACAGTTGGCGTCGGCTACACCTTC. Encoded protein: CASRAGTVGVGYTF.